Shown below are 3 T cell receptor beta chains from a single sample sequenced in a study of T cell changes during pregnancy in multiple sclerosis (dated by TCRdb to the late 2010s). The receptor library was made with the immunoSEQ multiplex PCR assay. Not all clones reach the TCRdb copy of this immuneACCESS table, which keeps in-frame sequences only. Checked studies attribute under half of the gap to unresolved V genes and leave the rest unexplained. Across this sample there are just under 20,000 clones, with nearly 90% seen only once. The ten largest clones take up about 8% of the sample. This specimen was CD8+ T cells from peripheral blood mononuclear cells, taken in the second trimester of pregnancy. These TCRs come from a female donor in good health, enrolled as a control in a pregnancy study.

The chain is built from TRBV6-5 and TRBJ2-7, with 7 positions matching TRBD2. CDR3 length equals 13 residues. Germline lookup yields CDR1 MNHEY and CDR2 SVGAGI. The J segment lost 6 bases and the V segment lost 2 bases, leaving 4 bases of the junction unmatched. CDR3 in DNA: TGTGCCAGCAGTTACGGGTCGGGAGGCGAGCAGTACTTC. Residues: CASSYGSGGEQYF.

This clone appeared a single time. The chain is built from TRBV2 and TRBJ2-5, with 9 bases identical to TRBD2. V shed 10 bases, J shed 1 base, and the junction held 4 bases outside the gene matches. The CDR3 consists of 13 residues. Germline V gene sequence: CDR1 SNHLY, CDR2 FYNNEI. CDR3 in amino acids: CAITLAGQETQYF. Here the CDR3 DNA reads TGTGCCATCACACTAGCGGGCCAAGAGACCCAGTACTTC.

This clone appeared a single time. The rearrangement joins TRBV29-1 to TRBJ2-7; 8 bases fit TRBD2. CDR3 length: 14 amino acids. Germline values: CDR1 SQVTM, CDR2 ANQGSEA. V dropped 2 bases and J dropped 0; count of bases not matched to a gene: 3. The CDR3 nucleotides are TGCAGCGTTGAAATGCGGGGGGCCTCCTACGAGCAGTACTTC. Translation gives CSVEMRGASYEQYF.